This entry concerns a single T cell receptor (beta chain). Its antigen is as yet unknown. The record originates from a study of identical twins. Study conclusions and caveats: The degree of excess twin sharing was weaker in beta out-of-frame sequences.

TCRdb independently ran MiXCR on the 5' RACE reads; one entry per CDR3 protein. The table has hundreds of thousands of distinct CDR3 sequences, 8.6% seen once. The same specimen was also included in a second study, on yellow fever vaccine responses in identical twins.

Specimen: PBMCs. This receptor was obtained from a woman in her late teens or twenties in good health.

The CDR3 here is CASSLWGDEQFF. Written as DNA, the CDR3 is TGTGCCAGCAGCCTTTGGGGTGATGAGCAGTTCTTC. V and J are TRBV27 and TRBJ2-1; no reliable D call. From germline, CDR1 is MNHEY and CDR2 SMNVEV (reference sequence). The CDR3 spans 12 residues. Trimming pared 6 bases from V and 8 bases from J, leaving 11 bases between.